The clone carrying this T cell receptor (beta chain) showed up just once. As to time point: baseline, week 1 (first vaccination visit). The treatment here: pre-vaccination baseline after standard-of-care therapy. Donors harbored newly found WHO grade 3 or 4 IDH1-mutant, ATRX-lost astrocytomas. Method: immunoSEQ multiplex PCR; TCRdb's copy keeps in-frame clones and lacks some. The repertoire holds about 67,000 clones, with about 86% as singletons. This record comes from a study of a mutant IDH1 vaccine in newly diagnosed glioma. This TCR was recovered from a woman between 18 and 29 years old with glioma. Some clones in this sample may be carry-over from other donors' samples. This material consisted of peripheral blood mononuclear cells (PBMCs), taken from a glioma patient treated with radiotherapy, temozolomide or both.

The CDR3 spells CASSMGTLGAQHF. The CDR3 nucleotides read TGTGCCAGTAGTATGGGAACTCTCGGGGCCCAGCATTTT. J is TRBJ1-5 and V is TRBV19; no clear D. The CDR3 is 13 residues long. Germline CDR1 LNHDA, CDR2 SQIVND (reference sequence). Trimming cost V 3 bases and J 11 bases, with 14 bases left between them.